A single sample is the source of the 15 T cell receptor beta chains below, sequenced in a study of CD8 T cells in ankylosing spondylitis. TCRdb re-analysed the 5' RACE reads in MiXCR, keeping a single row per CDR3 protein. The sample shows approximately 200,000 distinct CDR3 sequences, over 10% of them seen only once. What was sequenced was blood, either unsorted or a sorted T cell fraction (not recorded which). The receptors were sampled from a female donor with ankylosing spondylitis or in good health (not recorded which).

This clonotype was counted at least ten times. The CDR3 region has the DNA TGTGCCAGCAGCGCCCCCCGGGGGACAGATACGCAGTATTTT. Translating it yields CASSAPRGTDTQYF. The chain recombines TRBV7-2 with TRBJ2-3; D may be TRBD2 (6 bases). The CDR3 totals 14 residues. The ends were cut back, 5 bases at V and 3 bases at J, with 12 bases in the middle. Germline V gives CDR1 SGHTA, CDR2 FQGNSA.

There are many counts of this clonotype. The V call is TRBV5-1, the J call TRBJ1-1; tentative D call: TRBD1 (6 bases). The V end lost 3 bases, the J end lost 5 bases, and 17 bases lay between the germline ends. The CDR3 totals 15 residues. CDR1 is SGHRS, CDR2 YFSETQ, per germline. The CDR3 loop reads CASSSVDSRTTEAFF. In nucleotides, the CDR3 is TGCGCCAGCAGCTCCGTGGACAGCAGAACAACTGAAGCTTTCTTT. Drawing the rest from reference TRBV5-1 and TRBJ1-1, the complete variable domain is KAGVTQTPRYLIKTRGQQVTLSCSPISGHRSVSWYQQTPGQGLQFLFEYFSETQRNKGNFPGRFSGRQFSNSRSEMNVSTLELGDSALYLCASSSVDSRTTEAFFGQGTRLTVV.

As to this clonotype: One end of the junction does not line up with germline, which may come from a read error. The chain combines TRBV7-2 with TRBJ2-1; 9 nucleotides align to TRBD2. From germline, CDR1 is SGHTA and CDR2 FQGNSA. This CDR3 has 11 amino acids. Here the CDR3 reads CASSLGLASLF. The CDR3 DNA reads as TGTGCCAGCAGCCTCGGACTAGCGTCGCTCTTC.

This clonotype was recorded a few times. The rearrangement uses TRBV19 and TRBJ1-1; D unclear. Germline V CDR1 and CDR2: LNHDA, SQIVND (reference sequence). The CDR3 length is 14 residues. Trimming removed 2 bases from V and 1 base from J, with 8 bases in between. The DNA for the CDR3 is TGTGCCAGTAGTATATGGCAAAAGAACACTGAAGCTTTCTTT. Protein product: CASSIWQKNTEAFF.

Ten or more counts support this clonotype. The chain links TRBV5-1 to TRBJ2-2; no reliable D call. The CDR3 loop spans 13 amino acids. The germline V gene has CDR1 SGHRS and CDR2 YFSETQ. The V gene lost 0 bases and the J gene lost 8 bases, with 8 bases spanning the gap. The CDR3 DNA is TGCGCCAGCAGCTTGGATACGGCGGGGGAGCTGTTTTTT. Translation gives CASSLDTAGELFF.

This clonotype was detected ten times or more. The chain uses TRBV5-1 and TRBJ1-3; D is uncertain. The CDR3 consists of 14 residues. Trimming took 0 bases from V and 0 from J, leaving 4 bases between them. Germline values: CDR1 SGHRS, CDR2 YFSETQ. CDR3 residues: CASSLANSGNTIYF. In DNA form, the CDR3 reads TGCGCCAGCAGCTTGGCCAACTCTGGAAACACCATATATTTT. Based on the CDR3 plus reference TRBV5-1 and TRBJ1-3, the full variable domain is KAGVTQTPRYLIKTRGQQVTLSCSPISGHRSVSWYQQTPGQGLQFLFEYFSETQRNKGNFPGRFSGRQFSNSRSEMNVSTLELGDSALYLCASSLANSGNTIYFGEGSWLTVV.

The sample holds many counts of this clonotype. The chain links TRBV20-1 to TRBJ2-1; D is ambiguous. V was pared by 3 bases and J by 3 bases, with 12 bases between. CDR1 is DFQATT, CDR2 SNEGSKA, per germline (reference sequence). The CDR3 contains 14 residues. Here the CDR3 DNA reads TGCAGTGCTAGGGGCGAGCTAGGCTACAATGAGCAGTTCTTC. Translated: CSARGELGYNEQFF.

This clonotype was seen a few times. The chain carries TRBV19 and TRBJ2-7; 7 positions match TRBD2. Trimming removed 3 bases from V and 2 bases from J; junction bases left unmatched: 13. The CDR3 runs to 17 residues. CDR1 LNHDA and CDR2 SQIVND come from the germline V gene (reference sequence). This CDR3 reads CASSMQSSSSGAYEQYF. As DNA, the CDR3 is TGTGCCAGTAGTATGCAATCATCGTCTAGCGGCGCCTACGAGCAGTACTTC.

This rearrangement joins TRBV27 to TRBJ2-7; a weak D match, TRBD2 (6 bases). CDR1 and CDR2 from the germline V gene are MNHEY and SMNVEV (reference sequence). V was pared by 3 bases and J by 2 bases, with 11 bases between. The CDR3 spans 14 residues. CDR3 nucleotide sequence: TGTGCCAGCAGTTTGCGTGCGGGGACCTACGAGCAGTACTTC. Its protein is CASSLRAGTYEQYF.

This clonotype was detected ten times or more. J is TRBJ2-5 and V is TRBV12-3 or TRBV12-4, with 9 bases lining up with TRBD2. Trimming removed 4 bases from V and 3 bases from J; junction bases left unmatched: 6. CDR3 length equals 15 residues. For the CDR3, the DNA is TGTGCCAGCAGTTCGAGACTAGCGGAAAAAGAGACCCAGTACTTC. It yields the protein CASSSRLAEKETQYF.

This clonotype appeared a few times. The V and J genes are TRBV12-3 or TRBV12-4 and TRBJ2-1, with TRBD2 matching 13 bases. The CDR3 runs to 14 residues. The V gene end was trimmed by 10 bases and the J gene end by 7 bases; junction bases not matched to a gene: 7. The CDR3 region is CATGTSGDSNEQFF. In DNA form, the CDR3 reads TGTGCCACCGGGACTAGCGGGGACTCAAATGAGCAGTTCTTC.

The chain joins TRBV4-1 to TRBJ2-7, with TRBD2 as a possible D gene (6 bases). CDR1 is MGHRA, CDR2 YSYEKL, per germline. Trimming took off 0 bases at V and 2 bases at J, with 17 bases between the two ends. The CDR3 sequence is 17 residues long. The CDR3 here is CASSQDVSGASAYEQYF. As DNA, the CDR3 is TGCGCCAGCAGCCAAGATGTATCGGGAGCGTCGGCCTACGAGCAGTACTTC.

This clonotype came up a few times. This chain links TRBV6-1 with TRBJ1-1, with D possibly matching TRBD1 (6 bases). The CDR3 is 15 amino acids. Germline assignment: CDR1 MNHNS and CDR2 SASEGT. Trimming removed 1 base from V and 1 base from J, with 10 bases in between. CDR3 protein: CASSEDRAGNTEAFF. The CDR3 region has the DNA TGTGCCAGCAGTGAAGACAGGGCTGGGAACACTGAAGCTTTCTTT.

This clonotype was counted ten times or more. The chain couples TRBV18 to TRBJ2-5; D not resolved. The V end was cut by 6 bases, the J end by 3 bases, with 2 bases between. This CDR3 has 10 residues. CDR1 is KGHSH and CDR2 is LQKENI in the germline V gene. The CDR3 DNA reads as TGTGCCAGCTCTGAAGAGACCCAGTACTTC. Translated: CASSEETQYF.

This clonotype was counted only a few times. The chain recombines TRBV20-1 with TRBJ2-3; TRBD2 matches 7 bases. V was pared by 0 bases and J by 0 bases, with 18 bases of the junction left unmatched. The CDR3 runs to 20 residues. Germline-derived CDR1 and CDR2 are DFQATT and SNEGSKA (reference sequence). CDR3 coding DNA: TGCAGTGCTAGAGACGCCTCAAGGAGCGGGGTAGACACTAGCACAGATACGCAGTATTTT. It encodes CSARDASRSGVDTSTDTQYF.